This TCR beta chain is from a study of blood T cell repertoires in COVID-19. Study information: The United States, Italy and Spain provided the acute and convalescent COVID-19 samples. T cells, B-cell-depleted T cells, or PBMCs provided the cDNA or gDNA that served as material.

Germline V lookup: CDR1 SGHTA, CDR2 FQGNSA. CDR3 length: 13 amino acids. V lost 3 bases, J lost 3 bases, and 8 bases lay in between. Repertoires were generated with immunoSEQ multiplex PCR, while TCRdb's copy carries only in-frame clones and drops some. The repertoire holds roughly 220,000 clones, with around 84% as singletons. This sequence was found in a man between 25 and 39 years old with active or convalescent COVID-19. The chain couples TRBV7-2 to TRBJ1-1; possibly TRBD1 for D (5 bases). Sample: peripheral blood. In DNA form, the CDR3 reads TGTGCCAGCAGCTTGTCCAGGGACACTGAAGCTTTCTTT. Protein: CASSLSRDTEAFF. Variable domain in full (rest from reference TRBV7-2 and TRBJ1-1): GAGVSQSPSNKVTEKGKDVELRCDPISGHTALYWYRQSLGQGLEFLIYFQGNSAPDKSGLPSDRFSAERTGGSVSTLTIQRTQQEDSAVYLCASSLSRDTEAFFGQGTRLTVV.